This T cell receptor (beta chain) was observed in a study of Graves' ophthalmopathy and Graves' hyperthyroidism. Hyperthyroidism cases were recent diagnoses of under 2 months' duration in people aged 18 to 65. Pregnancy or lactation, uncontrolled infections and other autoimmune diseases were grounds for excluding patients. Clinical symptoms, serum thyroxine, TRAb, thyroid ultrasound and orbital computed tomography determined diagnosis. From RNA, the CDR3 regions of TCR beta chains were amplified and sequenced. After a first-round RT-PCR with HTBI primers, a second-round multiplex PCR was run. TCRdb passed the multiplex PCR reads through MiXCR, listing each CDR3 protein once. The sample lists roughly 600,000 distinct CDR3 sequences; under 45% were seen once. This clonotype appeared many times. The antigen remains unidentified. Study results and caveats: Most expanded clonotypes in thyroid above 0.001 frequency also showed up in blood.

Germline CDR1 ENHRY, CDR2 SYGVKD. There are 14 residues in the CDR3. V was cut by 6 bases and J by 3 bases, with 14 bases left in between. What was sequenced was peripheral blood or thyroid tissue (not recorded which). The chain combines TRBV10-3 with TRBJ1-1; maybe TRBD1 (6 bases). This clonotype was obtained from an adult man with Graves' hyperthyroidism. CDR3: CAIRHEGGDTEAFF. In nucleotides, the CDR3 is TGTGCCATCAGACACGAAGGGGGGGACACTGAAGCTTTCTTT.